Shown below are 9 T cell receptor beta chains from a single sample sequenced in a study of T-cell memory formation after mild COVID-19. TCRdb reanalysed the 5' RACE reads using MiXCR and keeps one entry per CDR3 protein. This sample has roughly 110,000 distinct CDR3 sequences, with 13% to 15% found just once. Sequenced input: PBMCs or a T cell subset sorted from them (not recorded which). These receptors came from a man aged 18 to 30 who had mild COVID-19 (a few samples of this study predate the infection). Cell type and time point are not known.

This chain uses TRBV6-1 with TRBJ2-7; the D call may be TRBD1 or TRBD2 (6 bases each). The CDR3 is 17 residues long. Trimming shortened V by 5 bases and J by 5 bases, and 25 bases separated the two germline ends. Per the germline V gene, CDR1 is MNHNS and CDR2 is SASEGT. The CDR3 DNA is TGTGCCAGCAGTCTTCTTTCCAACGGGGGCTTCTTCCACGAGCAGTACGTC. It is translated as CASSLLSNGGFFHEQYV.

The chain couples TRBV20-1 to TRBJ2-2; no clear D gene. V lost 5 bases and J 7 bases, leaving 8 bases between the germline ends. CDR1 is DFQATT and CDR2 is SNEGSKA in the germline V gene (reference sequence). CDR3 length: 11 residues. CDR3 in amino acids: CSAGPGGELFF. The CDR3 DNA is TGCAGTGCTGGGCCCGGCGGGGAGCTGTTTTTT.

This clonotype was recorded a few times. V gene TRBV27 combines with J gene TRBJ2-3, with a tentative D call TRBD2 (7 bases). CDR3 size: 15 residues. The V and J ends lost 5 bases and 3 bases respectively, with 15 bases between them. Germline V CDR1 and CDR2: MNHEY, SMNVEV (reference sequence). Written as DNA, the CDR3 is TGTGCCAGCAGTATCGGGGGGCCGGGGACAGATACGCAGTATTTT. Encoded protein: CASSIGGPGTDTQYF.

Only a few counts were recorded for this clonotype. V usage is TRBV6-5 and J usage is TRBJ2-6; D perhaps matches TRBD1 (5 bases). CDR1 and CDR2 from the germline V gene are MNHEY and SVGAGI. V shed 10 bases and J shed 0 bases, with 10 bases lying between them. The CDR3 has 14 residues. For the CDR3, the DNA is TGTGCCACACAGGCGTACTCTGGGGCCAACGTCCTGACTTTC. Translated: CATQAYSGANVLTF.

This clonotype was detected only a few times. This chain uses TRBV7-9 with TRBJ1-1; no reliable D call. The CDR3 loop spans 13 amino acids. The V gene lost 2 bases and the J gene lost 4 bases, with 8 bases spanning the gap. Germline CDR1 SEHNR, CDR2 FQNEAQ (reference sequence). CDR3 loop: CASSLSPGTEAFF. CDR3 coding DNA: TGTGCCAGCAGCTTAAGTCCCGGCACTGAAGCTTTCTTT.

This clonotype was counted ten times or more. V and J are TRBV29-1 and TRBJ2-1; tentatively, D is TRBD1 or TRBD2 (5 bases each). The CDR3 is 14 residues long. CDR1 and CDR2 from the germline V gene are SQVTM and ANQGSEA. V was pared by 1 base and J by 2 bases, with 9 bases between. As DNA, the CDR3 is TGCAGCGTTGAAGGGGGGTTCCCCTACAATGAGCAGTTCTTC. It is translated as CSVEGGFPYNEQFF.

The chain has TRBV7-9 and TRBJ2-6; no clear D gene. V gave up 6 bases and J gave up 4 bases, with 13 bases separating them. CDR1 and CDR2 from the germline V gene are SEHNR and FQNEAQ (reference sequence). This CDR3 spans 15 amino acids. DNA for the CDR3: TGTGCCAGCAGTCACGCGTCGTCCGGGGCCAACGTCCTGACTTTC. Protein product: CASSHASSGANVLTF.

This clonotype was found a few times. The chain joins TRBV7-2 to TRBJ1-5, with D tentatively TRBD1 (5 bases). This CDR3 spans 14 amino acids. The germline gives CDR1 SGHTA, CDR2 FQGNSA. Trimming stripped 4 bases from V and 6 bases from J, with 13 bases between. The CDR3 protein is CASSSRDGGQPQHF. The CDR3 DNA reads as TGTGCCAGCAGCTCGCGAGACGGGGGTCAGCCCCAGCATTTT.

The chain employs TRBV6-5 and TRBJ1-2, with TRBD1 as a possible D gene (6 bases). CDR1 MNHEY and CDR2 SVGAGI come from the germline V gene. The CDR3 is 13 amino acids. V shed 6 bases and J shed 4 bases, with 12 bases lying between them. The CDR3 DNA is TGTGCCAGCAGCCCCGGGACACCCTATGGCTACACCTTC. This sequence encodes CASSPGTPYGYTF.